Below, one T cell receptor (beta chain) is given with its context. The antigen is not known. A junction end diverges from the germline sequence, so it may reflect a read error. Making TCR beta cDNA involved around 500 ng total RNA and a constant-region primer. Sequencing libraries for TCR beta derived from three nested multiplex PCR rounds that used slightly modified ARM-PCR. It was with TRBV1-TRBV30 forward primers and a C-beta reverse primer that the first two PCR rounds were run, at about 9 cycles each. Each CDR3 protein is one row after TCRdb ran MiXCR on the multiplex PCR reads. The profile shows about 84,000 distinct CDR3 sequences, approximately 70% of them singletons. The data stem from a study of tumor-infiltrating lymphocytes in primary liver carcinoma. Study results and limitations: Tumor tissue displayed a significantly greater top-250-clone fraction than blood (p = 0.039). Just about 7.5-25% of leading clones were found in every one of five regions.

Germline loops: CDR1 LGHNA, CDR2 YNFKEQ. The CDR3 consists of 15 residues. It was from approximately 20-30 mg of unsorted bulk tissue that RNA and DNA were co-extracted. The chain couples TRBV4-2 to TRBJ2-1; 10 bases align to TRBD2. This TCR derives from a man aged 40-50 years with primary liver carcinoma and hepatitis B virus infection. The specimen was liver tumor tissue from sampling region 1. Subset meaning: tumor region T1, superior pole. CDR3 sequence reads: CVSSQSGRGDNGQFF. CDR3 bases: TGTGTCAGCAGCCAAAGCGGGAGGGGGGACAATGGGCAGTTCTTC.